Listed here is a single T cell receptor (beta chain). What it recognizes is unknown. This entry belongs to a study of human T cells and chemical hapten exposure. General observations from the study: Counts of TCRs above 1 in 1000 frequency stayed unchanged with DPC sensitization.

For the library, individual cDNA molecules each received unique molecular identifiers. In the original analysis: TCRs per sample had a median of approximately 98,000 and ranged from roughly 23,224 to 700,000. One entry per CDR3 protein, called by TCRdb with MiXCR from the 5' RACE reads. In this record, the V and J calls reflect TCRdb's handling and not the investigators' own analysis. The table includes fewer than 150,000 distinct CDR3 sequences, approximately 20% detected once. Sequencing started from total RNA isolated from unfractionated whole blood. CDR3 length: 14 residues. CDR1 and CDR2 from the germline V gene are ENHRY and SYGVKD. V lost 6 bases to trimming and J lost 2 bases, with 13 bases between them.

The sequence was collected from a human donor in good health. This rearrangement joins TRBV10-3 to TRBJ2-5, with D possibly matching TRBD2 (6 bases). The CDR3 DNA reads TGTGCCATCAGCGAGGGAGGCACTCAAGAGACCCAGTACTTC. It translates to CAISEGGTQETQYF.